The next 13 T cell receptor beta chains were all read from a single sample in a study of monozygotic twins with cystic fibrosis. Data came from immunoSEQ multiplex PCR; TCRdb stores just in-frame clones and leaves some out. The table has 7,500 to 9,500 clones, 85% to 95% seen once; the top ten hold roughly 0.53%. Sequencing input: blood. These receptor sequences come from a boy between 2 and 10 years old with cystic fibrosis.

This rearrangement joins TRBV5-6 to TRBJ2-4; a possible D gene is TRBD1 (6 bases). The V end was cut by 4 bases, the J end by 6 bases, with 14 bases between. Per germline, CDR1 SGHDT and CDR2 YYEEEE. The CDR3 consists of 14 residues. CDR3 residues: CASSPGHELNIQYF. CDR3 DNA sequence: TGTGCCAGCAGCCCGGGACACGAACTAAACATTCAGTACTTC. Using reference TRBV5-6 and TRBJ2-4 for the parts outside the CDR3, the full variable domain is DAGVTQSPTHLIKTRGQQVTLRCSPKSGHDTVSWYQQALGQGPQFIFQYYEEEERQRGNFPDRFSGHQFPNYSSELNVNALLLGDSALYLCASSPGHELNIQYFGAGTRLSVL.

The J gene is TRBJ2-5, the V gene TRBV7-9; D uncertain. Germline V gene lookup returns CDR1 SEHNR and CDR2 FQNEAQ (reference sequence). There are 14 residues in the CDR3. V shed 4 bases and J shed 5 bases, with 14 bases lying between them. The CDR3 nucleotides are TGTGCCAGCAGCTCGAGGCAGGCGACGGAGACCCAGTACTTC. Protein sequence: CASSSRQATETQYF.

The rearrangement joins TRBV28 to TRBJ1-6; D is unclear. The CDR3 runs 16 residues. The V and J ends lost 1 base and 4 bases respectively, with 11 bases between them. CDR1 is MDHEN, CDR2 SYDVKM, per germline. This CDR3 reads CASSLSRSSYNSPLHF. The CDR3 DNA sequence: TGTGCCAGCAGTTTATCCCGGTCATCTTATAATTCACCCCTCCACTTT.

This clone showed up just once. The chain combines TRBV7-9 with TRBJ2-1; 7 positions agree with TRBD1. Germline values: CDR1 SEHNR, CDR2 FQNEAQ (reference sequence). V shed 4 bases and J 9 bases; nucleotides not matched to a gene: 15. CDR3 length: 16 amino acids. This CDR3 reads CASSSPRDRLSFEQFF. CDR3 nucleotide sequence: TGTGCCAGCAGCTCACCCCGGGACAGACTATCTTTTGAGCAGTTCTTC.

CDR3 coding DNA: TGTGCCAGCAGCGGAGCGGGGGCTGAGTATGGCTACACCTTC. Protein product: CASSGAGAEYGYTF. This sequence joins TRBV5-4 and TRBJ1-2; a weak D match, TRBD1 (6 bases). The CDR3 has 14 residues. Germline assignment: CDR1 SGHNT and CDR2 YYREEE (reference sequence). Trimming removed 4 bases from V and 5 bases from J, with 15 bases in between.

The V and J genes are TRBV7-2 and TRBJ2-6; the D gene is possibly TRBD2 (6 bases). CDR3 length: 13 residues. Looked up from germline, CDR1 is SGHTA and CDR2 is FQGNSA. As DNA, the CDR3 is TGTGCTACGGGCCTAGCGGGGGCCAACGTCCTGACTTTC. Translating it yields CATGLAGANVLTF.

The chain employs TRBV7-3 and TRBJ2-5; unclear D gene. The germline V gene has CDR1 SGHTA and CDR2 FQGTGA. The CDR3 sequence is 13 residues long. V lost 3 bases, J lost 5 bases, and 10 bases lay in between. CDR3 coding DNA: TGTGCCAGCAGCTTCCGTGGGCGGGAGACCCAGTACTTC. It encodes CASSFRGRETQYF. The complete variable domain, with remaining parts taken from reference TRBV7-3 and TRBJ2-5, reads GAGVSQTPSNKVTEKGKYVELRCDPISGHTALYWYRQSLGQGPEFLIYFQGTGAADDSGLPNDRFFAVRPEGSVSTLKIQRTERGDSAVYLCASSFRGRETQYFGPGTRLLVL.

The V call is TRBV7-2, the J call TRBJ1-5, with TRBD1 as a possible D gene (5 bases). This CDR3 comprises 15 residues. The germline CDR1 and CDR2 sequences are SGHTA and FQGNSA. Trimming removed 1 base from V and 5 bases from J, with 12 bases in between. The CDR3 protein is CASSLDRLVHQPQHF. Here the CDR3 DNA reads TGTGCCAGCAGCTTAGACAGGCTGGTCCATCAGCCCCAGCATTTT.

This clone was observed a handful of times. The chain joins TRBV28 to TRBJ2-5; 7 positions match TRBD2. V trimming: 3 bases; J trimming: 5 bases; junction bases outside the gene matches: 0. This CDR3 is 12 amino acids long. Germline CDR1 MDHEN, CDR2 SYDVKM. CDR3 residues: CASSLTSETQYF. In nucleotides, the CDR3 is TGTGCCAGCAGTTTGACTAGCGAGACCCAGTACTTC.

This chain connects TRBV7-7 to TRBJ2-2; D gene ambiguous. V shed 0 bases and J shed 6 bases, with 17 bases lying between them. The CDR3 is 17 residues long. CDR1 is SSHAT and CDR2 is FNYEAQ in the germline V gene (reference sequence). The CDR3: CASSLAPASRPPGELFF. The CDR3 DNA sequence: TGTGCCAGCAGCTTAGCGCCGGCCAGCAGACCACCCGGGGAGCTGTTTTTT.

CDR3 DNA sequence: TGTGCCAGCAGCCCGGACGGTGGCAATCAGCCCCAGCATTTT. Its protein is CASSPDGGNQPQHF. The chain has TRBV5-6 and TRBJ1-5; D remains ambiguous. There are 14 residues in the CDR3. The ends were cut back, 4 bases at V and 2 bases at J, with 10 bases in the middle. The germline CDR1 and CDR2 sequences are SGHDT and YYEEEE.

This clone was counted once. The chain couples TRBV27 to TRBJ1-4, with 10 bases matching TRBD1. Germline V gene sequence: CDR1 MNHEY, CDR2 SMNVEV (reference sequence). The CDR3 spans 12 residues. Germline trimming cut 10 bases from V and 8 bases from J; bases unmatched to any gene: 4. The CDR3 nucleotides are TGTGCCACCCGGACAGGGGGAGAAAAACTGTTTTTT. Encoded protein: CATRTGGEKLFF.

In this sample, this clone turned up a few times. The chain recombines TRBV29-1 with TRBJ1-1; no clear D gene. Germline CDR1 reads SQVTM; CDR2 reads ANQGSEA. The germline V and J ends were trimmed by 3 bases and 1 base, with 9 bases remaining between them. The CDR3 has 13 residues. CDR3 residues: CSVEPSSNTEAFF. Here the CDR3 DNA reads TGCAGCGTTGAGCCTTCATCGAACACTGAAGCTTTCTTT. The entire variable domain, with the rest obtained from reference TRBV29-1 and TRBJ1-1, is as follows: SAVISQKPSRDICQRGTSLTIQCQVDSQVTMMFWYRQQPGQSLTLIATANQGSEATYESGFVIDKFPISRPNLTFSTLTVSNMSPEDSSIYLCSVEPSSNTEAFFGQGTRLTVV.